Listed below are T cell receptor beta chains from one sample, sequenced in a study of radiotherapy plus CTLA-4 blockade in lung cancer. Profiled with immunoSEQ multiplex PCR; TCRdb holds only in-frame clones, not every one. Of about 60,000 clones listed, about 72% are singletons. This specimen was peripheral blood, taken from a patient treated with radiotherapy plus ipilimumab. Receptors were obtained from a human donor with non-small cell lung cancer whose response to radiotherapy plus ipilimumab could not be evaluated. Both conserved end residues are part of each CDR3. The order of the fields is D gene, V gene, clone size, J gene, CDR3 protein, CDR3 DNA. The D gene is left open where the match is weak. Clone size is shown for a subset of rows, as once, few, many or a class of expanded clone.

d_call: TRBD2
v_call: TRBV19
clone_size: .
j_call: TRBJ2-3
cdr3_aa: CASSSRTSGRSGDTQYF
cdr3_nt: TGTGCCAGTAGTTCCAGGACTAGCGGGAGGAGCGGAGATACGCAGTATTTT

d_call: TRBD1
v_call: TRBV18
clone_size: .
j_call: TRBJ2-7
cdr3_aa: CASSQPGQGYEQYF
cdr3_nt: TGTGCCAGCTCCCAACCGGGACAGGGCTACGAGCAGTACTTC

d_call: .
v_call: TRBV19
clone_size: .
j_call: TRBJ1-2
cdr3_aa: CASSTRQSNPTNYGYTF
cdr3_nt: TGTGCCAGTAGTACTCGACAGTCAAACCCCACAAACTATGGCTACACCTTC

d_call: .
v_call: TRBV5-1
clone_size: few
j_call: TRBJ1-4
cdr3_aa: CASSLSGEKLFF
cdr3_nt: TGCGCCAGCAGCTTAAGCGGTGAAAAACTGTTTTTT

d_call: TRBD1
v_call: TRBV19
clone_size: .
j_call: TRBJ1-1
cdr3_aa: CASSVGQWMNTEAFF
cdr3_nt: TGTGCCAGTAGTGTGGGACAGTGGATGAACACTGAAGCTTTCTTT

d_call: TRBD2
v_call: TRBV7-9
clone_size: .
j_call: TRBJ2-3
cdr3_aa: CASSGPSGRVSDTQYF
cdr3_nt: TGTGCCAGCAGCGGACCTAGCGGGAGGGTCTCAGATACGCAGTATTTT

d_call: .
v_call: TRBV19
clone_size: few
j_call: TRBJ1-1
cdr3_aa: CASSALGTFDTEAFF
cdr3_nt: TGTGCCAGTAGTGCGCTCGGGACATTCGACACTGAAGCTTTCTTT

d_call: TRBD1
v_call: TRBV7-8
clone_size: .
j_call: TRBJ2-4
cdr3_aa: CASSRTTQGAQDF
cdr3_nt: TGTGCCAGCAGTAGAACCACCCAGGGGGCGCAGGACTTC

d_call: .
v_call: TRBV4-1
clone_size: .
j_call: TRBJ1-2
cdr3_aa: CASSQEASRNYGYTF
cdr3_nt: TGTGCCAGCAGCCAAGAGGCATCCAGAAACTATGGCTACACCTTC

d_call: .
v_call: TRBV4-1
clone_size: many
j_call: TRBJ2-1
cdr3_aa: CASSQDYLNEQFF
cdr3_nt: TGCGCCAGCAGCCAAGACTACCTCAATGAGCAGTTCTTC

d_call: .
v_call: TRBV10-3
clone_size: .
j_call: TRBJ2-1
cdr3_aa: CAIFHRDYNEQFF
cdr3_nt: TGTGCCATCTTTCACCGGGACTACAATGAGCAGTTCTTC

d_call: .
v_call: TRBV9
clone_size: few
j_call: TRBJ2-3
cdr3_aa: CASSVGTGATDTQYF
cdr3_nt: TGTGCCAGCAGCGTAGGAACTGGGGCCACAGATACGCAGTATTTT

d_call: .
v_call: TRBV28
clone_size: .
j_call: TRBJ2-1
cdr3_aa: CASRLDRSSYNEQFF
cdr3_nt: TGTGCCAGCAGGCTCGACCGGAGCTCCTACAATGAGCAGTTCTTC

d_call: .
v_call: TRBV18
clone_size: .
j_call: TRBJ2-3
cdr3_aa: CASSPPAAVTDTQYF
cdr3_nt: TGTGCCAGCTCACCGCCTGCAGCGGTCACAGATACGCAGTATTTT

d_call: TRBD1
v_call: TRBV6-1
clone_size: .
j_call: TRBJ1-1
cdr3_aa: CASSDGTGRTEAFF
cdr3_nt: TGTGCCAGCAGTGACGGGACAGGTAGGACTGAAGCTTTCTTT

d_call: .
v_call: TRBV5-1
clone_size: .
j_call: TRBJ1-1
cdr3_aa: CASSQIRGENTEAFF
cdr3_nt: TGCGCCAGCAGCCAAATACGGGGAGAAAACACTGAAGCTTTCTTT

d_call: .
v_call: TRBV5-5
clone_size: once
j_call: TRBJ1-1
cdr3_aa: CASRPPGGGAFF
cdr3_nt: TGTGCCAGCAGACCACCCGGGGGGGGAGCTTTCTTT

d_call: .
v_call: TRBV4-3
clone_size: .
j_call: TRBJ1-3
cdr3_aa: CASSQDWRYSGNTIYF
cdr3_nt: TGCGCCAGCAGCCAAGACTGGCGGTACTCTGGAAACACCATATATTTT

d_call: TRBD1
v_call: TRBV4-1
clone_size: .
j_call: TRBJ2-7
cdr3_aa: CASSQELKDRRWEQYF
cdr3_nt: TGCGCCAGCAGCCAAGAGCTAAAGGACAGGAGATGGGAGCAGTACTTC

d_call: .
v_call: TRBV27
clone_size: .
j_call: TRBJ1-1
cdr3_aa: CASSLFSFGEAFF
cdr3_nt: TGTGCCAGCAGTTTATTTTCGTTCGGTGAAGCTTTCTTT

d_call: .
v_call: TRBV7-9
clone_size: .
j_call: TRBJ1-3
cdr3_aa: CASSLEQGISNTIYF
cdr3_nt: TGTGCCAGCAGCTTAGAGCAGGGTATCTCGAACACCATATATTTT

d_call: .
v_call: TRBV30
clone_size: .
j_call: TRBJ1-2
cdr3_aa: CAWSTTYGYTF
cdr3_nt: TGTGCCTGGAGCACAACCTATGGCTACACCTTC

d_call: TRBD1
v_call: TRBV7-8
clone_size: .
j_call: TRBJ1-6
cdr3_aa: CASSSRRTGEINSPLHF
cdr3_nt: TGTGCCAGCAGCTCGAGAAGGACAGGGGAAATCAATTCACCCCTCCACTTT

d_call: .
v_call: TRBV30
clone_size: .
j_call: TRBJ1-1
cdr3_aa: CAWSRGGRTEAFF
cdr3_nt: TGTGCCTGGAGTCGAGGGGGTAGGACTGAAGCTTTCTTT

d_call: .
v_call: TRBV30
clone_size: .
j_call: TRBJ1-5
cdr3_aa: CAWSNRFNQPQHF
cdr3_nt: TGTGCCTGGAGTAACAGATTCAATCAGCCCCAGCATTTT

d_call: TRBD1
v_call: TRBV30
clone_size: .
j_call: TRBJ1-5
cdr3_aa: CAWTPRDRGNQPQHF
cdr3_nt: TGTGCCTGGACCCCGCGGGACAGGGGGAATCAGCCCCAGCATTTT

d_call: TRBD1
v_call: TRBV30
clone_size: .
j_call: TRBJ2-1
cdr3_aa: CAWDATGGDNEQFF
cdr3_nt: TGTGCCTGGGACGCGACAGGGGGTGACAATGAGCAGTTCTTC

d_call: TRBD1
v_call: TRBV4-1
clone_size: .
j_call: TRBJ1-4
cdr3_aa: CASRGRDSEEKLFF
cdr3_nt: TGCGCCAGCAGGGGCCGGGACAGTGAAGAAAAACTGTTTTTT

d_call: .
v_call: TRBV19
clone_size: .
j_call: TRBJ1-2
cdr3_aa: CASRKEESHGYTF
cdr3_nt: TGTGCCAGTAGGAAAGAGGAAAGCCACGGCTACACCTTC

d_call: .
v_call: TRBV7-2
clone_size: .
j_call: TRBJ2-7
cdr3_aa: CASSLAVAGYEQYF
cdr3_nt: TGTGCCAGCAGCTTAGCGGTCGCAGGCTACGAGCAGTACTTC

d_call: .
v_call: TRBV7-9
clone_size: few
j_call: TRBJ2-7
cdr3_aa: CASSFQWAGPYEQYF
cdr3_nt: TGTGCCAGCAGCTTCCAATGGGCAGGGCCGTACGAGCAGTACTTC

d_call: TRBD1
v_call: TRBV7-2
clone_size: .
j_call: TRBJ1-5
cdr3_aa: CASSLSFPTGGNQPQHF
cdr3_nt: TGTGCCAGCAGCTTATCTTTTCCAACAGGGGGAAATCAGCCCCAGCATTTT

d_call: .
v_call: TRBV5-3
clone_size: few
j_call: TRBJ2-5
cdr3_aa: CARSLGTGQETQYF
cdr3_nt: TGTGCCAGAAGCTTGGGAACAGGCCAAGAGACCCAGTACTTC

d_call: .
v_call: TRBV5-1
clone_size: few
j_call: TRBJ1-2
cdr3_aa: CASSLVTREGGYTF
cdr3_nt: TGCGCCAGCAGCTTGGTAACACGGGAAGGTGGCTACACCTTC

d_call: .
v_call: TRBV19
clone_size: few
j_call: TRBJ2-1
cdr3_aa: CATGSGYNEQFF
cdr3_nt: TGTGCCACCGGCAGCGGCTACAATGAGCAGTTCTTC

d_call: .
v_call: TRBV19
clone_size: .
j_call: TRBJ1-2
cdr3_aa: CASSIDGSSAYGYTF
cdr3_nt: TGTGCCAGTAGTATAGATGGGAGCAGTGCCTATGGCTACACCTTC

d_call: .
v_call: TRBV11-2
clone_size: .
j_call: TRBJ2-7
cdr3_aa: CASSLWGDYEQYF
cdr3_nt: TGTGCCAGCAGCTTATGGGGGGACTACGAGCAGTACTTC

d_call: TRBD1
v_call: TRBV28
clone_size: few
j_call: TRBJ2-3
cdr3_aa: CASSSGQAFTQYF
cdr3_nt: TGTGCCAGCAGTTCAGGACAGGCCTTTACGCAGTATTTT

d_call: TRBD1
v_call: TRBV2
clone_size: .
j_call: TRBJ1-6
cdr3_aa: CANSGTVYNSPLHF
cdr3_nt: TGTGCCAACTCCGGGACAGTATATAATTCACCCCTCCACTTT

d_call: .
v_call: TRBV11-2
clone_size: .
j_call: TRBJ2-2
cdr3_aa: CASSTGLLGTGELFF
cdr3_nt: TGTGCCAGCAGTACAGGGCTGTTGGGCACCGGGGAGCTGTTTTTT

d_call: TRBD1
v_call: TRBV10-3
clone_size: .
j_call: TRBJ1-3
cdr3_aa: CAISEFGTGAGNTIYF
cdr3_nt: TGTGCCATCAGTGAGTTTGGGACAGGGGCTGGAAACACCATATATTTT

d_call: TRBD2
v_call: TRBV4-1
clone_size: .
j_call: TRBJ2-1
cdr3_aa: CASSRGVTSGGSNEQFF
cdr3_nt: TGCGCCAGCAGCCGGGGGGTTACTAGCGGGGGATCGAATGAGCAGTTCTTC

d_call: .
v_call: TRBV6-5
clone_size: .
j_call: TRBJ2-4
cdr3_aa: CASQSGVDGQYF
cdr3_nt: TGTGCCAGCCAGTCGGGAGTGGACGGTCAGTACTTC

d_call: TRBD1
v_call: TRBV30
clone_size: .
j_call: TRBJ2-1
cdr3_aa: CAFRQGGPYNEQFF
cdr3_nt: TGTGCCTTTCGACAGGGGGGACCCTACAATGAGCAGTTCTTC

d_call: TRBD2
v_call: TRBV2
clone_size: .
j_call: TRBJ2-2
cdr3_aa: CASTQGSGGIGELFF
cdr3_nt: TGTGCCAGCACCCAGGGCAGCGGGGGTATCGGGGAGCTGTTTTTT

d_call: .
v_call: TRBV18
clone_size: once
j_call: TRBJ1-1
cdr3_aa: CASSPTTDTEAFF
cdr3_nt: TGTGCCAGCTCACCGACGACAGACACTGAAGCTTTCTTT

d_call: TRBD1
v_call: TRBV5-1
clone_size: .
j_call: TRBJ2-3
cdr3_aa: CASKGTGIGDTQYF
cdr3_nt: TGCGCCAGCAAAGGGACAGGGATTGGAGATACGCAGTATTTT

d_call: TRBD1
v_call: TRBV7-2
clone_size: .
j_call: TRBJ1-5
cdr3_aa: CASSSRQGSQPQHF
cdr3_nt: TGTGCCAGCAGCTCCCGACAGGGGAGTCAGCCCCAGCATTTT

d_call: .
v_call: TRBV2
clone_size: .
j_call: TRBJ1-3
cdr3_aa: CASSEGQPGQNTIYF
cdr3_nt: TGTGCCAGCAGTGAAGGACAGCCCGGGCAAAACACCATATATTTT

d_call: .
v_call: TRBV15
clone_size: once
j_call: TRBJ2-2
cdr3_aa: CATSRWAGSFGTNTGELFF
cdr3_nt: TGTGCCACCAGCAGGTGGGCCGGCTCGTTCGGGACGAACACCGGGGAGCTGTTTTTT

d_call: TRBD2
v_call: TRBV19
clone_size: once
j_call: TRBJ2-6
cdr3_aa: CASNSGRAGANVLTF
cdr3_nt: TGTGCCAGTAATAGCGGGAGAGCTGGGGCCAACGTCCTGACTTTC